These 11 T cell receptor beta chains came from one sample sequenced in a study of tumour-infiltrating T cells in Burkitt lymphoma. Assay used: immunoSEQ multiplex PCR; TCRdb lists only in-frame clones, some missing. This table has around 340 clones, around 11% appearing once. Sample: tumor tissue. These receptors were obtained from a human donor with Burkitt lymphoma.

The chain joins TRBV10-3 to TRBJ2-7; tentatively, D is TRBD1 or TRBD2 (6 bases each). Trimming removed 10 bases at V and 2 bases at J, with 15 bases between. The CDR3 loop spans 13 amino acids. The germline V gene encodes CDR1 ENHRY and CDR2 SYGVKD. Written as DNA, the CDR3 is TGTGCCACTGGTCAGGGGAGGACCTACGAGCAGTACTTC. This gives the protein CATGQGRTYEQYF.

This clone was seen a few times. Here the CDR3 reads CASSSQVYNEQFF. The CDR3 nucleotides read TGTGCCAGCAGCTCACAAGTTTACAATGAGCAGTTCTTC. The chain recombines TRBV11-2 with TRBJ2-1; D remains unclear. V was clipped by 4 bases and J by 4 bases, with 8 bases between them. CDR1 SGHAT and CDR2 FQNNGV come from the germline V gene. The CDR3 extends over 13 amino acids.

The chain has TRBV9 and TRBJ2-2, with D perhaps TRBD2 (6 bases). V was cut by 1 base and J by 3 bases, with 10 bases left in between. The CDR3 contains 15 residues. Germline values: CDR1 SGDLS, CDR2 YYNGEE. CDR3 in DNA: TGTGCCAGCAGCGTACGACCGGGAGACACCGGGGAGCTGTTTTTT. Its protein is CASSVRPGDTGELFF. The whole variable domain, filled in from reference TRBV9 and TRBJ2-2, reads DSGVTQTPKHLITATGQRVTLRCSPRSGDLSVYWYQQSLDQGLQFLIQYYNGEERAKGNILERFSAQQFPDLHSELNLSSLELGDSALYFCASSVRPGDTGELFFGEGSRLTVL.

This sequence joins TRBV20-1 and TRBJ2-7; no reliable D call. Germline CDR1 DFQATT, CDR2 SNEGSKA (reference sequence). Between the trimmed V and J ends, which lost 3 bases and 1 base, there was a span of 4 bases. There are 11 residues in the CDR3. The chain's CDR3 is CSARRSYEQYF. In DNA form, the CDR3 reads TGCAGTGCTAGGCGATCCTACGAGCAGTACTTC.

This clone turned up a few times. This chain links TRBV5-6 with TRBJ2-5; TRBD2 might be the D (6 bases). The V gene lost 0 bases and the J gene lost 5 bases, with 8 bases spanning the gap. Germline CDR1 reads SGHDT; CDR2 reads YYEEEE. The length of the CDR3 is 13 residues. The CDR3 protein is CASSLVGGETQYF. The CDR3 DNA is TGTGCCAGCAGCTTGGTAGGAGGGGAGACCCAGTACTTC.

This clone came up a few times. V gene TRBV5-1 combines with J gene TRBJ1-1, with 7 nucleotides matching TRBD1. This CDR3 has 14 residues. Germline CDR1 reads SGHRS; CDR2 reads YFSETQ. The V segment lost 2 bases and the J segment 3 bases; nucleotides outside the gene matches: 4. CDR3 DNA sequence: TGCGCCAGCAGCTTTGTGCAGGGGGACACTGAAGCTTTCTTT. Its translation is CASSFVQGDTEAFF.

This clone was seen more than once but under ten times. The chain links TRBV19 to TRBJ2-3; 9 bases line up with TRBD1. The length of the CDR3 is 13 residues. Germline V gene sequence: CDR1 LNHDA, CDR2 SQIVND (reference sequence). After removal of 1 base from V and 14 bases from J, the junction contained 7 bases not matched to a gene. This CDR3 is CASSIAGQGPTYF. DNA of the CDR3: TGTGCCAGTAGTATAGCGGGACAGGGTCCAACGTATTTT.

This clone was counted a few times. The gene calls are TRBV9 and TRBJ2-3; 9 bases are a match to TRBD2. V lost 0 bases to trimming and J lost 5 bases; unmatched junction nucleotides: 10. CDR3 length: 17 residues. CDR1 is SGDLS, CDR2 YYNGEE, per germline. CDR3 bases: TGTGCCAGCAGCGTAGAGCGAGCGGGAGGTCCCCGAGATACGCAGTATTTT. Translated, it gives CASSVERAGGPRDTQYF.

This chain connects TRBV5-1 to TRBJ1-2, with D uncertain. V gave up 4 bases and J gave up 4 bases, with 11 bases separating them. Germline lookup yields CDR1 SGHRS and CDR2 YFSETQ. The CDR3 is made up of 13 amino acids. CDR3 protein: CASSLGPIYGYTF. Written as DNA, the CDR3 is TGCGCCAGCAGCCTCGGCCCTATCTATGGCTACACCTTC.

This clone was seen a handful of times. The rearrangement links TRBV19 to TRBJ2-2; either TRBD1 or TRBD2 may supply D (5 bases each). This CDR3 spans 15 amino acids. Looked up from germline, CDR1 is LNHDA and CDR2 is SQIVND (reference sequence). V gave up 1 base and J gave up 2 bases, with 8 bases separating them. CDR3 nucleotides: TGTGCCAGTAGTATAGGTGGGGGAAACACCGGGGAGCTGTTTTTT. It yields the protein CASSIGGGNTGELFF.

This clone was observed a few times. The rearrangement joins TRBV29-1 to TRBJ2-7; D remains ambiguous. CDR3 size: 11 residues. V was trimmed by 3 bases and J by 0 bases, leaving 3 bases between them. Germline V lookup: CDR1 SQVTM, CDR2 ANQGSEA. The CDR3 is CSVDSSYEQYF. CDR3 in DNA: TGCAGCGTTGACAGCTCCTACGAGCAGTACTTC.